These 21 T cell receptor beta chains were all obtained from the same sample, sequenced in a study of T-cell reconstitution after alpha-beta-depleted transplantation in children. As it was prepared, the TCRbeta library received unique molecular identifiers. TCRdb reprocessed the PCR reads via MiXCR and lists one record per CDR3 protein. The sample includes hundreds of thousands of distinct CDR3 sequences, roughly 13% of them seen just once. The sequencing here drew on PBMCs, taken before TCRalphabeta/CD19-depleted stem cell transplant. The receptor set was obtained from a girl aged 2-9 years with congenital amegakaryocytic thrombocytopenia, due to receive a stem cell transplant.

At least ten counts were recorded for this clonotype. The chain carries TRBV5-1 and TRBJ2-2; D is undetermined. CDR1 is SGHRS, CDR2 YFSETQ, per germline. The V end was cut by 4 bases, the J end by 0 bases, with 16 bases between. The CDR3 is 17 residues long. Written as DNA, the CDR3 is TGCGCCAGCAGCCCCCAGGTGCTCACCCCGAACACCGGGGAGCTGTTTTTT. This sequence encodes CASSPQVLTPNTGELFF.

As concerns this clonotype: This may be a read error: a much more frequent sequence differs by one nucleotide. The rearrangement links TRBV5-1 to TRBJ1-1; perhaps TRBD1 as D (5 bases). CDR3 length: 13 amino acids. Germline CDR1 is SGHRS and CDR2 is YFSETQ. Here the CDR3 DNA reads TGCGCCAGCAGCTTGGGGGGGTTCACTGAAGCTTCCTTT. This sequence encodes CASSLGGFTEASF. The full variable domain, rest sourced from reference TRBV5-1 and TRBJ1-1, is KAGVTQTPRYLIKTRGQQVTLSCSPISGHRSVSWYQQTPGQGLQFLFEYFSETQRNKGNFPGRFSGRQFSNSRSEMNVSTLELGDSALYLCASSLGGFTEASFGQGTRLTVV.

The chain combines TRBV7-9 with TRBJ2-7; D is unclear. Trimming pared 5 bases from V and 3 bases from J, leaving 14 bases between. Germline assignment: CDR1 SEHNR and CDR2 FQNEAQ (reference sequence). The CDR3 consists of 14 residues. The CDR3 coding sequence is TGTGCCAGCAGCCCACTTGCCGCAGTCTACGAGCAGTACTTC. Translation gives CASSPLAAVYEQYF.

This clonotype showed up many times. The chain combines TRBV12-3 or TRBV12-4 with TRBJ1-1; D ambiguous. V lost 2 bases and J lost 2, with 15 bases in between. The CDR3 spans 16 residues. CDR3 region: CASSLYRPSDNTEAFF. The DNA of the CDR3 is TGTGCCAGCAGTTTATATCGACCCTCAGACAACACTGAAGCTTTCTTT.

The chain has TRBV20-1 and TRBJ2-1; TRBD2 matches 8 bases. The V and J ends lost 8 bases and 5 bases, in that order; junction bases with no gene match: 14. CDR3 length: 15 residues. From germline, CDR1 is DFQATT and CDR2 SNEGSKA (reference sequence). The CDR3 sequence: CSRPRWGGRNNEQFF. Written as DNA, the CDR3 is TGCAGTCGCCCTCGTTGGGGCGGGAGGAACAATGAGCAGTTCTTC.

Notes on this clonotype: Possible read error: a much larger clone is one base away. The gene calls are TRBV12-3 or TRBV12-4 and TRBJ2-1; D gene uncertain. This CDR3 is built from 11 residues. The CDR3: CASSFMHDQFF. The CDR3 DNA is TGTGCCAGCAGTTTTATGCATGACCAGTTCTTC.

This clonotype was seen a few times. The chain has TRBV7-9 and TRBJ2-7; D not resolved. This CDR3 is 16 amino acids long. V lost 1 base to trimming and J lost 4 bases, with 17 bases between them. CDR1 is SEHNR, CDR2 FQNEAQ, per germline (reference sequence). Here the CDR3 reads CASSLDPPAGPYEQYF. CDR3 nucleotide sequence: TGTGCCAGCAGCTTAGACCCCCCGGCAGGCCCGTACGAGCAGTACTTC.

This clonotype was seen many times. The CDR3 here is CASSEPRQGGEKLFF. The CDR3 DNA follows: TGTGCCAGCAGTGAACCCCGACAGGGTGGTGAAAAACTGTTTTTT. The genes are TRBV25-1 and TRBJ1-4; 7 nucleotides align to TRBD1. The V gene's germline CDR1 is MGHDK and CDR2 SYGVNS. This CDR3 region has 15 residues. Losses at the gene ends were 2 bases for V and 7 bases for J; bases not matched to a gene: 7.

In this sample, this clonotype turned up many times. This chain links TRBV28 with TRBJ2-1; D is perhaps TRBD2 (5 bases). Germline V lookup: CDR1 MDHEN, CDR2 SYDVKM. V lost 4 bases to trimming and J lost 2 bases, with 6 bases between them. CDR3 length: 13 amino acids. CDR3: CASSSGAYNEQFF. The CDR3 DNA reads TGTGCCAGCAGTTCCGGGGCCTACAATGAGCAGTTCTTC.

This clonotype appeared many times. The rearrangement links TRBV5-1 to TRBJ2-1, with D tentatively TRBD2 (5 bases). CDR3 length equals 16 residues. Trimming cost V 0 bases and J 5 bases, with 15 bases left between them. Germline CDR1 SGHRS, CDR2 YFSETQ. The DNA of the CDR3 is TGCGCCAGCAGCTTGGATGCGTGGGAGCCCGACAATGAGCAGTTCTTC. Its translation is CASSLDAWEPDNEQFF.

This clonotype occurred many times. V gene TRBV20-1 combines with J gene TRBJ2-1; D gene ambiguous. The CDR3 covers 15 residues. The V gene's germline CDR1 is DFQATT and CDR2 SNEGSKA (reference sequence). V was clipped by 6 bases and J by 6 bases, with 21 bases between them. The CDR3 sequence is CSAKSPSGWGNEQFF. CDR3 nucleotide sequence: TGCAGTGCAAAGAGCCCTAGTGGGTGGGGCAATGAGCAGTTCTTC.

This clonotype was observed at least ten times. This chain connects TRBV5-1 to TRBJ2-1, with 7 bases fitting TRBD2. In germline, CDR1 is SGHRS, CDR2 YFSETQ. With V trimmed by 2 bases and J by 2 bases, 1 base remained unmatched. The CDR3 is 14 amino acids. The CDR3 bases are TGCGCCAGCAGCTTCGGGACTACCTACAATGAGCAGTTCTTC. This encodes CASSFGTTYNEQFF.

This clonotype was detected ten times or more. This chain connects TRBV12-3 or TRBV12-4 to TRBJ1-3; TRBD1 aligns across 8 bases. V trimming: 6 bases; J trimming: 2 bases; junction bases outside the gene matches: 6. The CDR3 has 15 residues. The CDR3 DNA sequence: TGTGCCAGCAGCCTAGGACAGGGAACTGGAAACACCATATATTTT. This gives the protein CASSLGQGTGNTIYF.

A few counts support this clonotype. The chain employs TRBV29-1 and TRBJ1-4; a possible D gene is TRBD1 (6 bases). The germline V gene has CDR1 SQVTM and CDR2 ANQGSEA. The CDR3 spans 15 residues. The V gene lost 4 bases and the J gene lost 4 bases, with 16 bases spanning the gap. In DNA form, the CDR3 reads TGCAGCGTTGTGTACGTCGAGGGACATAATGAAAAACTGTTTTTT. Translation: CSVVYVEGHNEKLFF.

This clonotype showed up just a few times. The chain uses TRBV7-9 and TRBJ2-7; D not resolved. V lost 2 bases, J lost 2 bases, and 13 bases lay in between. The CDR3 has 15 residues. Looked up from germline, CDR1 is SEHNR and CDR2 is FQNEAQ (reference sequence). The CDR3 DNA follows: TGTGCCAGCAGCTTAACCCGGGTTGAGACCTACGAGCAGTACTTC. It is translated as CASSLTRVETYEQYF.

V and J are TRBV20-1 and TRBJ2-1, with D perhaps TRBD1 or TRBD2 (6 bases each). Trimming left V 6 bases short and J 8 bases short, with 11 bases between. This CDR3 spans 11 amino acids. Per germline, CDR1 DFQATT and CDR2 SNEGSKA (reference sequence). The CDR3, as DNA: TGCAGTGCCATAGGGGGGCATGAGCAGTTCTTC. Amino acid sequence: CSAIGGHEQFF.

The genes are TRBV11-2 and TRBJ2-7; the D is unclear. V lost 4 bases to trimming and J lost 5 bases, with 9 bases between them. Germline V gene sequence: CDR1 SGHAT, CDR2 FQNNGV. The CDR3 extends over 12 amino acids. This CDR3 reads CASSYHLDEQYF. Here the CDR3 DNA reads TGTGCCAGCAGCTACCATCTGGACGAGCAGTACTTC.

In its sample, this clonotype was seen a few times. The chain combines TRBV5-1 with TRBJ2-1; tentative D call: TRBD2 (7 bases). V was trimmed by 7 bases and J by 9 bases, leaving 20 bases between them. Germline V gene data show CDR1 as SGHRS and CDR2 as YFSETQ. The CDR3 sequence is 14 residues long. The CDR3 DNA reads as TGCGCCAGCGCGGGGCTAGCGGAAGGGGGTGAGCAGTTCTTC. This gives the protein CASAGLAEGGEQFF.

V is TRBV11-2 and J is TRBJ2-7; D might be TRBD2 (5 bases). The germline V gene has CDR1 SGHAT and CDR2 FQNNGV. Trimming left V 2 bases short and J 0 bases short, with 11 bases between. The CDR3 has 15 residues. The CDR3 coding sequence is TGTGCCAGCAGCTTAATAGCGTGGAGCTCCTACGAGCAGTACTTC. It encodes CASSLIAWSSYEQYF.

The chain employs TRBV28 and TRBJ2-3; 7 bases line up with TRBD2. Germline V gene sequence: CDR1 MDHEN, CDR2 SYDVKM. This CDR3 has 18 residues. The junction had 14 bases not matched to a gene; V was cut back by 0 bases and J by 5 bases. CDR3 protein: CASSLWGRGGRILDTQYF. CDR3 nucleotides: TGTGCCAGCAGTTTATGGGGTAGGGGAGGGCGGATCCTAGATACGCAGTATTTT.

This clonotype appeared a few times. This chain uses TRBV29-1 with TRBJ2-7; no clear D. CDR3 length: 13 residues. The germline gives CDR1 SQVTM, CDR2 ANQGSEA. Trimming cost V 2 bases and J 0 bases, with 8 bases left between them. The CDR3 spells CSVEFASSYEQYF. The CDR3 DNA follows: TGCAGCGTTGAATTTGCCAGCTCCTACGAGCAGTACTTC.